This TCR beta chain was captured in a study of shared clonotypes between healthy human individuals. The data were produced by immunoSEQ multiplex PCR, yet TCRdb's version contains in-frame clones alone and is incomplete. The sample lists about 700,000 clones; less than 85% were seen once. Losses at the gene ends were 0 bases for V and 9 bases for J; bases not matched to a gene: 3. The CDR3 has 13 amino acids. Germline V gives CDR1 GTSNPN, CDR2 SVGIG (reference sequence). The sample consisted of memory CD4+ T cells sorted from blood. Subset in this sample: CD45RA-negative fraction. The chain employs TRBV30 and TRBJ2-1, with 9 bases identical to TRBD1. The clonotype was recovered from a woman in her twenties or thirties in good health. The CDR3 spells CAWSVQGAGEQFF. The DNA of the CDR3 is TGTGCCTGGAGTGTACAGGGGGCAGGTGAGCAGTTCTTC.